The T cell receptor beta chain under discussion was sequenced for a study of patients and donors after allogeneic stem cell transplantation. MiXCR was run by TCRdb on the RT-PCR reads, yielding one entry per CDR3 protein. The repertoire has approximately 200,000 distinct CDR3 sequences, less than 50% of them found once; the top ten carry around 10%. Trimming shortened V by 6 bases and J by 4 bases, and 16 bases separated the two germline ends. The CDR3 is made up of 14 amino acids. This chain links TRBV12-3 or TRBV12-4 with TRBJ2-7, with D perhaps matching TRBD1 (6 bases). The sequenced sample was blood, either unsorted or a sorted T cell fraction (not recorded which). The clonotype was recovered from a human donor who was either an allogeneic HSCT recipient or a stem cell or donor lymphocyte infusion donor (not recorded which). It is not recorded whose cells these are; they may come from a transplant donor. The CDR3 loop is CASSLTTGSYEQYF. For the CDR3, the DNA is TGTGCCAGCAGCCTGACGACAGGCTCTTACGAGCAGTACTTC.